The present entry profiles one T cell receptor beta chain with its context. No antigen is known for it. This sample was included in a study of shared clonotypes between healthy human individuals. The V end was cut by 0 bases, the J end by 1 base, with 7 bases between. CDR3 length equals 15 residues. CDR1 and CDR2 (germline): LNHDA, SQIVND (reference sequence). Using immunoSEQ multiplex PCR, the repertoire was profiled, and TCRdb retains in-frame clones only, with some absent. The sample contains roughly 110,000 clones, 68% of which appear only once. CD8 memory merged CD45RO+ cells and CCR7-negative CD45RA+ TemRA cells into one population. Study results and caveats: Clonotype sharing across a few donors was observed for around 4.8% of naive CD4 clonotypes.

The V and J genes are TRBV19 and TRBJ1-5; D gene unclear. Sequencing was carried out using memory CD8+ T cells sorted from blood. Sample subset: CD45RO+ cells pooled with CCR7-negative TemRA cells. This receptor was taken from a woman aged 25 to 39 in good health. CDR3 protein: CASSIDPGSNQPQHF. The CDR3 DNA reads TGTGCCAGTAGTATAGACCCTGGGAGCAATCAGCCCCAGCATTTT.